This T cell receptor (beta chain) is drawn from a study of blood T cell repertoires in COVID-19. Study background: The samples span acute and convalescent COVID-19 from the United States, Italy and Spain. Nucleic acid was either cDNA or gDNA, and it came from T cells, B-cell-depleted T cells, or PBMCs.

The Seattle patients joined while their infection was active and were tracked longitudinally afterward. In the authors' workflow: Reference gene primers were amplified, and this amplification served to estimate nucleated cell counts. Sequencing was performed with immunoSEQ multiplex PCR; in TCRdb, only in-frame clones are kept and a portion is missing. V and J calls and clone size are as listed in that table; D and trimming were resolved from the DNA. The table has hundreds of thousands of clones, approximately 86% seen once. From germline, CDR1 is MGHDK and CDR2 SYGVNS. The V end lost 6 bases, the J end lost 5 bases, and 14 bases lay between the germline ends. CDR3 length equals 15 residues.

The source material was peripheral blood. The TCR was taken from a young woman with COVID-19, enrolled during active disease. The chain employs TRBV25-1 and TRBJ1-6; no firm D call. This CDR3 is CASSPSLGDNSPLHF. The CDR3 nucleotides read TGTGCCAGCAGCCCCAGTCTCGGGGATAATTCACCCCTCCACTTT.